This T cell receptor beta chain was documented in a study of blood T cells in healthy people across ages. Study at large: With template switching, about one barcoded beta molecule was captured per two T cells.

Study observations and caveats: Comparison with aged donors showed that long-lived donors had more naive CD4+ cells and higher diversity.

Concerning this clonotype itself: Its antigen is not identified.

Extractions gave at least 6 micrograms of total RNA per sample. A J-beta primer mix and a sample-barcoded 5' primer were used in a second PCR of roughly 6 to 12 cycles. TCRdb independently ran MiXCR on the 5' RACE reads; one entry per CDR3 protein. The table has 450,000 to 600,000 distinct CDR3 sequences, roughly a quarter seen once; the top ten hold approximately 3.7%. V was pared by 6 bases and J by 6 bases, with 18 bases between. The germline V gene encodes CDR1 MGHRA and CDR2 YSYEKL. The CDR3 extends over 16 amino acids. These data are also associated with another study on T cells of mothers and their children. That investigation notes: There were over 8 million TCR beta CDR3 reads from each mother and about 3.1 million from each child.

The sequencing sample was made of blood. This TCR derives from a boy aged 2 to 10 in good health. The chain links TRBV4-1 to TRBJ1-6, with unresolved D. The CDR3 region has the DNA TGCGCCAGCAGTAACGACCCAAGAGGTCGTAATTCACCCCTCCACTTT. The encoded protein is CASSNDPRGRNSPLHF.